One TCR beta chain is described in this entry. The data are from a study of blood T cell repertoires in COVID-19. The V gene's germline CDR1 is SEHNR and CDR2 FQNEAQ (reference sequence). This CDR3 has 15 residues. Trimming left V 1 base short and J 6 bases short, with 15 bases between. Measured with immunoSEQ multiplex PCR; TCRdb has only the in-frame clones, and not every one. The sample lists about 170,000 clones; under 90% were seen once. Input material: peripheral blood. The rearrangement links TRBV7-9 to TRBJ1-2; D gene uncertain. This clonotype originated in a woman at least 80 years old with acute or convalescent COVID-19. The DNA of the CDR3 is TGTGCCAGCAGCTTAGATCAAGCGTTGTCGGATGGCTACACCTTC. This encodes CASSLDQALSDGYTF.